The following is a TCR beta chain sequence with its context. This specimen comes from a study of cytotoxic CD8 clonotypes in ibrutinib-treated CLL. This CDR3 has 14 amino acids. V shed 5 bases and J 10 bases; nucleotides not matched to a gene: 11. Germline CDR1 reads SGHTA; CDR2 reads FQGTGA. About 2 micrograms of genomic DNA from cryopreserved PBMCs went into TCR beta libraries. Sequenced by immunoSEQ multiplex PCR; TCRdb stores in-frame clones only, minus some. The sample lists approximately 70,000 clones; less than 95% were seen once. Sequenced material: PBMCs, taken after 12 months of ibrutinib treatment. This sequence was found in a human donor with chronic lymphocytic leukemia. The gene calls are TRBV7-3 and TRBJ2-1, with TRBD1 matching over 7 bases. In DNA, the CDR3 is TGTGCCAGCAGCGCACACGACAGGGCGGACGAGCAGTTCTTC. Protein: CASSAHDRADEQFF. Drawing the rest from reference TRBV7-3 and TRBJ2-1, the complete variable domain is GAGVSQTPSNKVTEKGKYVELRCDPISGHTALYWYRQSLGQGPEFLIYFQGTGAADDSGLPNDRFFAVRPEGSVSTLKIQRTERGDSAVYLCASSAHDRADEQFFGPGTRLTVL.